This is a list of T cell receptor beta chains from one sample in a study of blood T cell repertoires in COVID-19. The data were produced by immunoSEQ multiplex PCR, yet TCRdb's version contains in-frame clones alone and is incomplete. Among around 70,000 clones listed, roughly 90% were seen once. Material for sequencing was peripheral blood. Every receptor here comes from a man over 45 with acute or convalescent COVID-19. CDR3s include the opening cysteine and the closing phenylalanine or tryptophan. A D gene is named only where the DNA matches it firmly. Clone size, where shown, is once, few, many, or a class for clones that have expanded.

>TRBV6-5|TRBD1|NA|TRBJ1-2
CATTRDRVPYGYTF
TGTGCCACCACCCGGGACAGGGTACCCTATGGCTACACCTTC
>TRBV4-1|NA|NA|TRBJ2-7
CASSQSTATSSYEQYF
TGCGCCAGCAGCCAATCGACGGCAACTAGCTCCTACGAGCAGTACTTC
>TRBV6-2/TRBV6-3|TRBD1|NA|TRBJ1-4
CASSPAVSADRANRGKLFF
TGTGCCAGCAGCCCTGCTGTCAGTGCCGACAGGGCGAATAGAGGAAAACTGTTTTTT
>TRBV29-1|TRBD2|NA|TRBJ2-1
CSVVAGGTSSEQFF
TGCAGCGTTGTGGCGGGAGGAACAAGCAGCGAGCAGTTCTTC
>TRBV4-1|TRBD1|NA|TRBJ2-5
CASSQGTGVETQYF
TGCGCCAGCAGCCAGGGGACAGGGGTAGAGACCCAGTACTTC
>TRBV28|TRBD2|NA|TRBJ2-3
CASSLQGLAGVPDTQYF
TGTGCCAGCAGTCTACAGGGACTAGCGGGAGTTCCAGATACGCAGTATTTT
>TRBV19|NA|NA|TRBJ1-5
CASSTPRSNQPQHF
TGTGCCAGTAGTACCCCTAGGAGCAATCAGCCCCAGCATTTT
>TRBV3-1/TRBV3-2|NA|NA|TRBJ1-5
CASSQGWDNNQPQHF
TGTGCCAGCAGCCAAGGATGGGACAACAATCAGCCCCAGCATTTT
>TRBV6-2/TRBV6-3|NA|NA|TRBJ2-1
CASSTSGGQFF
TGTGCCAGCAGTACGTCAGGTGGGCAGTTCTTC
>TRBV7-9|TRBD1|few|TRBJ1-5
CASSLGQGGQPQHF
TGTGCCAGCAGCCTCGGACAGGGTGGGCAGCCCCAGCATTTT
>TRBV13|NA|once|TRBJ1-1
CASSSDQGLFAEAFF
TGTGCCAGCAGCTCAGATCAGGGTTTGTTTGCTGAAGCTTTCTTT
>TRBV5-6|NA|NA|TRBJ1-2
CASSLGQSFNYGYTF
TGTGCCAGCAGCTTGGGACAGAGTTTTAACTATGGCTACACCTTC
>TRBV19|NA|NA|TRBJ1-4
CASSIRSAGNEKLFF
TGTGCCAGTAGTATACGCAGCGCGGGGAATGAAAAACTGTTTTTT
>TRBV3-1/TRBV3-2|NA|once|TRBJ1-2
CASSPLSMGSTRYGYTF
TGTGCCAGCAGCCCCCTTTCCATGGGCAGTACTAGGTATGGCTACACCTTC
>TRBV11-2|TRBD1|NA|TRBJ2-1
CASSVTGTGGRYEQFF
TGTGCCAGCAGCGTAACCGGGACAGGGGGCCGGTATGAGCAGTTCTTC
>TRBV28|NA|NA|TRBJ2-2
CASRFPSGVGGTGELFF
TGTGCCAGCAGATTTCCCTCAGGCGTGGGGGGAACCGGGGAGCTGTTTTTT
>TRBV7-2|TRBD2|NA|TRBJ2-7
CASTLRGGSSYEQYF
TGTGCCAGCACCCTCCGGGGCGGGAGTTCCTACGAGCAGTACTTC
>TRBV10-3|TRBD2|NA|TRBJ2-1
CAIRPDLAGRYNEQFF
TGTGCCATCAGGCCAGACTTAGCGGGACGCTACAATGAGCAGTTCTTC
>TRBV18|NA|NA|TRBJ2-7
CASSVEGGEQYF
TGTGCCAGCTCGGTTGAAGGGGGCGAGCAGTACTTC
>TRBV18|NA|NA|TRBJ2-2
CASSPARTTGELFF
TGTGCCAGCTCACCAGCCAGGACTACCGGGGAGCTGTTTTTT
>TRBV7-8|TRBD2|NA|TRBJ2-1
CASSPDRTPGLAETSSYNEQFF
TGTGCCAGCAGCCCCGACAGAACCCCGGGACTAGCGGAGACAAGCTCCTACAATGAGCAGTTCTTC
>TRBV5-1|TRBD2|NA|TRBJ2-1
CASRNGLAYNEQFF
TGCGCCAGCAGAAATGGACTAGCCTACAATGAGCAGTTCTTC
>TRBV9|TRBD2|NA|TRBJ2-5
CASSVGSGAQETQYF
TGTGCCAGCAGCGTCGGCAGCGGGGCTCAAGAGACCCAGTACTTC
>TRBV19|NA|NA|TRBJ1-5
CASSIRAGNQPQHF
TGTGCCAGTAGTATCAGGGCAGGGAATCAGCCCCAGCATTTT
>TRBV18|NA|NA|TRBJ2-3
CASAHLTRRTDTQYF
TGTGCCAGCGCACATTTGACACGACGCACAGATACGCAGTATTTT
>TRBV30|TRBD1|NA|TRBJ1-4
CAWSTPRTGNEKLFF
TGTGCCTGGAGTACCCCAAGGACAGGGAATGAAAAACTGTTTTTT
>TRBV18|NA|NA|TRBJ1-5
CASSEGDQPQHF
TGTGCCAGCTCAGAAGGGGATCAGCCCCAGCATTTT
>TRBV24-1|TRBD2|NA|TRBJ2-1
CATSDFGTSGDNEQFF
TGTGCCACCAGTGATTTTGGGACTAGCGGCGACAATGAGCAGTTCTTC
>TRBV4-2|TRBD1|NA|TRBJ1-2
CASSQEGQGAYGYTF
TGTGCCAGCAGCCAGGAGGGACAGGGGGCCTATGGCTACACCTTC
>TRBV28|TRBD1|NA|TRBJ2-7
CASSPTGQGGVYEQYF
TGTGCCAGCAGCCCAACCGGACAGGGGGGGGTATACGAGCAGTACTTC
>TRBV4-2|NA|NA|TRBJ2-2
CASSQQQGGGTGELFF
TGTGCCAGCAGCCAACAACAGGGGGGGGGCACCGGGGAGCTGTTTTTT
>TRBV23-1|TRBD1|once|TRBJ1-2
CASSQRDRETYGYTF
TGCGCCAGCAGTCAACGGGACAGAGAGACCTATGGCTACACCTTC
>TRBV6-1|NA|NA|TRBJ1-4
CASRESPGATNEKLFF
TGTGCCAGCAGGGAAAGTCCAGGGGCAACTAATGAAAAACTGTTTTTT
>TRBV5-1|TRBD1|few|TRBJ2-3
CASSWGDRGSTDTQYF
TGCGCCAGCAGCTGGGGGGACAGGGGTAGCACAGATACGCAGTATTTT
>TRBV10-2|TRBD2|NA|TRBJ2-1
CASSQGPGLGAYNEQFF
TGCGCCAGCAGTCAGGGTCCGGGACTAGGAGCCTACAATGAGCAGTTCTTC
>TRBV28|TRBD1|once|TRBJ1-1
CASSSSGGAMNTEAFF
TGTGCCAGCAGTTCCTCAGGGGGCGCCATGAACACTGAAGCTTTCTTT
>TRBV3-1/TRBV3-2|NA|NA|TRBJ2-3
CASSLSQDTQYF
TGTGCCAGCAGCCTAAGCCAAGATACGCAGTATTTT
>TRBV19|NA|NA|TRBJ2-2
CASSMARVAGELFF
TGTGCCAGTAGTATGGCCCGGGTCGCCGGGGAGCTGTTTTTT
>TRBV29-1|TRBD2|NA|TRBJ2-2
CSAQSGGGELFF
TGCAGCGCTCAGAGCGGGGGGGGTGAGCTGTTTTTT
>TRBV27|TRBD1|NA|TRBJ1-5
CASRPSLQGERGPQHF
TGTGCCAGCAGACCTAGCCTTCAGGGGGAGCGTGGGCCCCAGCATTTT
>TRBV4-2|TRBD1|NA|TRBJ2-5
CASSQRLQGSEETQYF
TGTGCCAGCAGCCAACGATTACAGGGGAGTGAAGAGACCCAGTACTTC
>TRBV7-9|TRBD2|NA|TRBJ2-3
CASSLARSELAGGTDTQYF
TGTGCCAGCAGCTTAGCGCGTTCGGAGCTAGCGGGGGGCACAGATACGCAGTATTTT
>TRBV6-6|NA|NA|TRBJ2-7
CASSSDSSYEQYF
TGTGCCAGCAGTTCGGACTCCTCATACGAGCAGTACTTC
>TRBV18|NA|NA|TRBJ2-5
CASSPPSLQETQYF
TGTGCCAGCTCACCACCCTCCCTCCAAGAGACCCAGTACTTC
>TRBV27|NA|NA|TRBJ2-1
CASSLSRAPPTYNEQFF
TGTGCCAGCAGTTTATCGAGGGCACCTCCAACCTACAATGAGCAGTTCTTC
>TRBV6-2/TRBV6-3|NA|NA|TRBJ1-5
CASSKYGGSGNQPQHF
TGTGCCAGCAGCAAATACGGGGGTTCTGGCAATCAGCCCCAGCATTTT
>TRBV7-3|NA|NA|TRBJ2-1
CASSSVPSQYNEQFF
TGTGCCAGCAGCTCGGTACCCTCCCAATACAATGAGCAGTTCTTC
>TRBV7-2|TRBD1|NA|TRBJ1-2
CASSLVLQGAYGYTF
TGTGCCAGCAGCTTAGTTCTACAGGGGGCCTATGGCTACACCTTC
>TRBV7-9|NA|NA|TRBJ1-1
CASSSSGGLTEAFF
TGTGCCAGCAGCTCCTCGGGCGGGCTCACTGAAGCTTTCTTT
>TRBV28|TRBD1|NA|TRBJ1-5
CASSIRDRLVGQPQHF
TGTGCCAGCAGTATCCGGGACAGGTTAGTCGGTCAGCCCCAGCATTTT
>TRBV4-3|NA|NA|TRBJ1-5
CASSQEVLTGQPQHF
TGCGCCAGCAGCCAAGAAGTTCTGACGGGGCAGCCCCAGCATTTT
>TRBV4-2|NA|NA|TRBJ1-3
CASSQDPRSGNTIYF
TGTGCCAGCAGCCAAGATCCCCGCTCTGGAAACACCATATATTTT